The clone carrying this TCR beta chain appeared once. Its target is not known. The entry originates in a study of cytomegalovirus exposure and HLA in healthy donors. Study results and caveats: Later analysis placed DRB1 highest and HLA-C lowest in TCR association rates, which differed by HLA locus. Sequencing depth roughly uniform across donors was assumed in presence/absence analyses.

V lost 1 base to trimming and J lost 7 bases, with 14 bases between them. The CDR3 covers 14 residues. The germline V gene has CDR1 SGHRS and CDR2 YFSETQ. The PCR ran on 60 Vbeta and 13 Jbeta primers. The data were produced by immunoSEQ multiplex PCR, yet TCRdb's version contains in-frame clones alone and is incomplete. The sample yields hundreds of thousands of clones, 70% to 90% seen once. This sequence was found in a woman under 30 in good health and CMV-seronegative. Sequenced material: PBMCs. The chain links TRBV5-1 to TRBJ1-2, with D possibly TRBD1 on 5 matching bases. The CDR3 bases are TGCGCCAGCAGCTTGTGGTCAGGGCACGGTGGCTACACCTTC. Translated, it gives CASSLWSGHGGYTF.